These T cell receptor beta chains were read from a single sample in a study of T cells in localized non-small cell lung cancer. Produced via immunoSEQ multiplex PCR; TCRdb's table is partial and in-frame only. This table has around 50,000 clones, 86% appearing once. Sequenced material: peripheral blood, taken before any cancer treatment. The receptors were gathered from a woman aged 35-75 years with stage I lung adenocarcinoma. Each CDR3 is given with its conserved first and last residue. A D gene is named only where the DNA matches it firmly. Some rows have no size entry. The others give once, few or many, or a class for an expanded clone.

j_gene | v_gene | abundance | d_gene | CDR3aa | CDR3nt
TRBJ1-5 | TRBV12-5 | - | - | CASALGGLSNQPQHF | TGTGCTAGTGCTCTGGGGGGGCTTAGCAATCAGCCCCAGCATTTT
TRBJ2-1 | TRBV6-5 | - | TRBD1 | CASSPGTELYNEQFF | TGTGCCAGCAGCCCCGGGACAGAACTATACAATGAGCAGTTCTTC
TRBJ2-7 | TRBV12-5 | - | - | CASGLGVNYEQYF | TGTGCTAGTGGTTTGGGGGTGAACTACGAGCAGTACTTC
TRBJ2-5 | TRBV9 | - | - | CASSLNTGRLQETQYF | TGTGCCAGCAGTTTAAATACAGGTCGCCTCCAAGAGACCCAGTACTTC
TRBJ1-2 | TRBV6-1 | - | - | CASSELANYGYTF | TGTGCCAGCAGTGAATTGGCTAACTATGGCTACACCTTC
TRBJ2-7 | TRBV15 | - | TRBD2 | CATSRGSTGTSGGEQYF | TGTGCCACCAGCAGAGGTTCTACCGGGACTAGCGGGGGCGAGCAGTACTTC
TRBJ2-1 | TRBV6-1 | - | - | CASGTVAYNEQFF | TGTGCCAGTGGGACCGTAGCCTACAATGAGCAGTTCTTC
TRBJ2-2 | TRBV19 | - | TRBD2 | CASSISSGGYGNTGELFF | TGTGCCAGTAGTATTTCCAGCGGGGGCTATGGGAACACCGGGGAGCTGTTTTTT
TRBJ2-7 | TRBV19 | - | - | CASSEGGINYEQYF | TGTGCCAGTAGTGAAGGGGGGATCAACTACGAGCAGTACTTC
TRBJ1-2 | TRBV7-6 | - | - | CTSSLALGDYGYTF | TGTACCAGCAGCTTAGCGCTCGGGGACTATGGCTACACCTTC
TRBJ2-1 | TRBV30 | - | TRBD2 | CAWSSGGVSYNEQFF | TGTGCCTGGAGCAGCGGGGGGGTCTCCTACAATGAGCAGTTCTTC
TRBJ2-7 | TRBV30 | - | - | CAWTRSSSRSYEQYF | TGTGCCTGGACTCGGAGCAGCAGTAGATCCTACGAGCAGTACTTC
TRBJ2-7 | TRBV7-2 | once | TRBD1 | CASSKDRGYEQYF | TGTGCCAGCAGCAAAGACAGGGGCTACGAGCAGTACTTC
TRBJ1-1 | TRBV5-1 | - | TRBD1 | CASSWDRVNTEAFF | TGCGCCAGCAGCTGGGACAGGGTGAACACTGAAGCTTTCTTT
TRBJ1-2 | TRBV10-1 | - | - | CARSGTELYGYTF | TGCGCCCGCTCCGGGACGGAGCTCTATGGCTACACCTTC